This T cell receptor (beta chain) was found in a study of regulatory T cells in long-lasting Graves disease. Study-level points and caveats: No thyroid tissue was studied; the work used peripheral blood only. Newly diagnosed disease favored TRBV20-1 and TRBJ2-1 over persistent disease.

A remark on this clonotype: As yet, its antigen is unknown.

Time point here: newly diagnosed GD, antithyroid drugs for less than 3 months. PBMC-derived RNA was used for the TCR library. The CDR3 consists of 15 residues. Looked up from germline, CDR1 is KGHSH and CDR2 is LQKENI. V was trimmed by 2 bases and J by 1 base, leaving 9 bases between them. TCR beta libraries were built with iRepertoire HTBI primers and Arm-PCR of CDR3 regions. Study processing details: Gene usage covered 62 TRBV and around 15 TRBJ segments. MiXCR was run by TCRdb on the multiplex PCR reads, yielding one entry per CDR3 protein. These V and J calls are TCRdb output, not the study's own analysis. Among a few hundred thousand distinct CDR3 sequences, 12% were seen once, and the ten largest hold 15% to 20%. These data also featured in a second study, about T cells in Graves' hyperthyroidism and ophthalmopathy. That report notes: Patients counted as stable if ophthalmopathy did not develop within 18 months.

The genes are TRBV18 and TRBJ1-3; D is ambiguous. This TCR was recovered from a woman younger than 30 with Graves disease. The sample consisted of peripheral blood mononuclear cells (PBMCs), taken at new diagnosis, from a patient treated with antithyroid drugs. CDR3: CASSPLQTSGNTIYF. In DNA, the CDR3 is TGTGCCAGCTCACCATTACAGACATCTGGAAACACCATATATTTT.